Sequencing of this T cell receptor beta chain was carried out in a study of CD8+ T cells in alopecia areata. Extracted from the samples, RNA was reverse transcribed into cDNA to serve as the sequencing template. Measured with immunoSEQ multiplex PCR; TCRdb has only the in-frame clones, and not every one. Found here are about 200,000 clones, approximately 60% of them singletons; the top ten hold around 5%. The CDR3 consists of 14 residues. Germline CDR1 reads SQVTM; CDR2 reads ANQGSEA. V was pared by 3 bases and J by 5 bases, with 16 bases between. V usage is TRBV29-1 and J usage is TRBJ1-2; D might be TRBD1 (6 bases). The source is a human donor in good health. The specimen sequenced was CD8+ T cells sorted from blood. The CDR3 DNA reads as TGCAGCGTTGAGGGCCTGGGGGCCGTATATGGCTACACCTTC. Translation gives CSVEGLGAVYGYTF.